This T cell receptor beta chain was identified in a study of T-cell memory formation after mild COVID-19 (dated by TCRdb to 2020 to 2023). In the study overall: Most TCR sequence clusters were specific to one of the two donors. In a couple of donors, T-cell clones that expanded and contracted after mild COVID-19 were tracked by sequencing TCRalpha and TCRbeta repertoires over time. The cohort was made up of two young adult volunteers, one female and one male, who were previously healthy. Findings and caveats that apply to the study as a whole: Contracting CD4+ clones turned up mainly in the CM and EM memory subsets, whereas EMRA was where CD8+ clones were enriched. Only a couple of mild cases were covered by the study, and larger cohorts that include severe cases with pre-infection samples were considered necessary. Clones that contracted from day 15 to 85 showed balanced CD4/CD8 phenotypes, whereas a second wave of clones that expanded from day 15 to 37 leaned towards CD4+. Some responding clones were detected in pre-infection memory, which suggested that pre-existing cross-reactive memory T cells had joined the SARS-CoV-2 response. SARS-CoV-2 specificity of the second-wave clones peaking on day 37 was not confirmed.

This clonotype appeared a few times. Its specific antigen is unknown. No base quality information exists; no much larger clone differs at one position. PBMCs were isolated by Ficoll-Paque density gradient centrifugation. The sequencing machine was an Illumina NovaSeq 6000. cDNA libraries for TCRalpha and TCRbeta were prepared by 5'RACE using constant-segment primers, with sample barcodes and unique molecular identifiers added. RNA was extracted from every sample with Trizol reagent. Amplification of the libraries took two PCR steps, and the second step added a second sample barcode plus Illumina TruSeq adapters. Sequencing of libraries was performed on an Illumina NovaSeq with 2 x 150 bp paired-end reads. Under the source paper's analysis protocol: The reads were demultiplexed and collapsed into UMI-guided consensus sequences using migec v1.2.7. Using mixcr v2.1.11, UMI consensuses were aligned to TRA and TRB V and J templates and then assembled into clonotypes. A clonotype was counted as expanded or contracted only if both edgeR and NoisET called the change significant, with noise models trained on biological replicates. For edgeR calls, the thresholds were a false discovery rate-adjusted p below 0.01 and a log2 fold-change of 1. As an exploratory analysis of dynamics, max-normalized trajectories of the 1000 most abundant clonotypes were examined by PCA with hierarchical clustering. Separately sequenced CD4+ and CD8+ repertoires were used to assign a CD4 or CD8 phenotype to each responding clone. The public reads were reprocessed in TCRdb via fastp at Q25 and MiXCR, keeping in-frame beta chains. Each entry is one CDR3 protein sequence, shown with its most common DNA and genes. It is TCRdb's table, rather than the study itself, that gives the V and J calls and clone size. Here the sample has 85,000 to 130,000 distinct CDR3 sequences; about an eighth occur a single time. Of the sample, roughly 27% is held by the ten largest clones.

The germline V gene supplies CDR1 SGHDT and CDR2 YYEEEE. V loses 0 bases of germline sequence and J loses 2 bases, and the interval between the two ends is 7 bases. There are 14 amino acids in the CDR3, from cysteine to phenylalanine inclusive. The sequence is cut down to CDR3 DNA, 42 bases in frame from base 1. The V and J segments used are TRBV5-6 and TRBJ2-3; there is no confident call for the D gene. The sequence was collected from an adult woman who had mild COVID-19 (a few samples of this study predate the infection). The sample titles of this study are shuffled in the database, so cell type and time point are left out; the donor was told from shared clones. The sample taken for sequencing was PBMCs or a T cell subset sorted from them (not recorded which). CDR3 reads: CASSLVGTTDTQYF. At the DNA level, the sequence is TGTGCCAGCAGCTTGGTTGGCACCACAGATACGCAGTATTTT.